Listed here are 9 T cell receptor beta chains from one sample, sequenced in a study of control samples from healthy donors and cancer patients. The repertoire was sequenced with immunoSEQ multiplex PCR; TCRdb's copy has only in-frame clones and lacks some. The table includes about 77,000 clones, approximately 92% detected once. Specimen: blood. The receptors derive from a woman aged 55-70 years in good health.

The chain links TRBV2 to TRBJ1-4; perhaps TRBD1 as D (6 bases). Trimming took off 6 bases at V and 4 bases at J, with 12 bases between the two ends. Germline V gene lookup returns CDR1 SNHLY and CDR2 FYNNEI. CDR3 size: 14 residues. The CDR3 DNA reads as TGTGCCAGCAGCCCCGGAGGGGGTAATGAAAAACTGTTTTTT. Its protein is CASSPGGGNEKLFF.

The chain uses TRBV10-3 and TRBJ2-6, with 9 positions matching TRBD1. Germline-derived CDR1 and CDR2 are ENHRY and SYGVKD. V was pared by 2 bases and J by 0 bases, with 2 bases of the junction left unmatched. The CDR3 extends over 17 amino acids. CDR3 loop: CAISEGTGTSGANVLTF. In nucleotides, the CDR3 is TGTGCCATCAGTGAGGGGACAGGGACCTCTGGGGCCAACGTCCTGACTTTC.

The chain couples TRBV30 to TRBJ1-4; D not certain. V was shortened by 0 bases and J by 7 bases, with 6 bases between the two germline ends. In germline, CDR1 is GTSNPN, CDR2 SVGIG (reference sequence). The length of the CDR3 is 12 residues. DNA for the CDR3: TGTGCCTGGAGTGTACTTGGTGAAAAACTGTTTTTT. This translates into CAWSVLGEKLFF. The complete variable domain, with remaining parts taken from reference TRBV30 and TRBJ1-4, reads SQTIHQWPATLVQPVGSPLSLECTVEGTSNPNLYWYRQAAGRGLQLLFYSVGIGQISSEVPQNLSASRPQDRQFILSSKKLLLSDSGFYLCAWSVLGEKLFFGSGTQLSVL.

This clone was seen only a few times. The V call is TRBV18, the J call TRBJ2-6; D gene unclear. This CDR3 comprises 15 residues. Trimming cost V 4 bases and J 0 bases, with 7 bases left between them. The germline CDR1 and CDR2 sequences are KGHSH and LQKENI. The DNA for the CDR3 is TGTGCCAGCTCACGGGGAAGCTCTGGGGCCAACGTCCTGACTTTC. The encoded protein is CASSRGSSGANVLTF.

The V call is TRBV14, the J call TRBJ2-7; 8 nucleotides align to TRBD1. The V gene's germline CDR1 is SGHDN and CDR2 FVKESK. J gave up 3 bases and V 4 bases, and 8 bases lay outside the gene matches. The CDR3 consists of 15 residues. The CDR3 bases are TGTGCCAGCAGCCTGACGACAGGGGCAGGCTACGAGCAGTACTTC. The encoded protein is CASSLTTGAGYEQYF.

The chain couples TRBV19 to TRBJ1-5; D unresolved. With 1 base removed from V and 7 bases from J, the gap between germline ends came to 17 bases. Germline CDR1 LNHDA, CDR2 SQIVND (reference sequence). CDR3 length equals 16 residues. The CDR3 reads CASSIGRPGSGQPQHF. The DNA of the CDR3 is TGTGCCAGTAGTATAGGTCGCCCCGGGTCTGGGCAGCCCCAGCATTTT.

The chain recombines TRBV25-1 with TRBJ1-4, with D possibly being TRBD1 (5 bases). V shed 6 bases and J shed 3 bases, with 8 bases lying between them. The CDR3 sequence is 13 residues long. Per the germline V gene, CDR1 is MGHDK and CDR2 is SYGVNS. This CDR3 is CASRRGPNEKLFF. The CDR3 bases are TGTGCCAGCAGGAGGGGTCCTAATGAAAAACTGTTTTTT. Variable domain in full (rest from reference TRBV25-1 and TRBJ1-4): EADIYQTPRYLVIGTGKKITLECSQTMGHDKMYWYQQDPGMELHLIHYSYGVNSTEKGDLSSESTVSRIRTEHFPLTLESARPSHTSQYLCASRRGPNEKLFFGSGTQLSVL.

The chain employs TRBV27 and TRBJ1-4; D is unresolved. Germline CDR1 reads MNHEY; CDR2 reads SMNVEV (reference sequence). Trimming cost V 5 bases and J 8 bases, with 15 bases left between them. The CDR3 is made up of 14 amino acids. CDR3 sequence reads: CASSPGRLGEKLFF. CDR3 in DNA: TGTGCCAGCAGTCCAGGACGACTTGGGGAAAAACTGTTTTTT.

The chain links TRBV6-5 to TRBJ2-1, with 13 bases matching TRBD2. V lost 6 bases, J lost 9 bases, and 5 bases stayed unmatched. CDR1 and CDR2 from the germline V gene are MNHEY and SVGAGI. There are 14 residues in the CDR3. The CDR3 region has the DNA TGTGCCAGCAGCAGGGGACTAGCGGGAAGTGAGCAGTTCTTC. Amino acid sequence: CASSRGLAGSEQFF.